These 14 T cell receptor beta chains share one sample of origin, sequenced in a study of HIV-infected patients and healthy controls. Around 530 ng RNA was reverse transcribed with alpha and beta constant-region primers. Separate chain-specific third strand synthesis with multiplexing indices produced the alpha and beta libraries. In TCRdb, the 5' RACE reads were re-called with MiXCR into one record per CDR3 protein. Among some 7,000 distinct CDR3 sequences listed, about 10% were seen once. Roughly three months, about 14 weeks, into antiretroviral therapy, follow-up blood was collected. Whole blood was used without fractionation, so all unsorted peripheral T cells were included. The input for sequencing was blood, taken during antiretroviral therapy. All receptors derive from an adult with HIV infection.

Relative to its sample, this clonotype is medium-sized (0.01 to 0.1%). The chain recombines TRBV7-6 with TRBJ1-2, with D tentatively TRBD1 (5 bases). Germline CDR1 reads SGHVS; CDR2 reads FNYEAQ. The V end was cut by 0 bases, the J end by 4 bases, with 9 bases between. This CDR3 is 14 amino acids long. The CDR3 loop is CASSLALQGYGYTF. The CDR3 region has the DNA TGTGCCAGCAGCTTAGCGCTCCAGGGCTATGGCTACACCTTC.

In this sample, this clonotype turned up a few times. The V gene is TRBV2, the J gene TRBJ1-3; no clear D. This CDR3 contains 15 residues. From germline, CDR1 is SNHLY and CDR2 FYNNEI. Trimming stripped 5 bases from V and 0 bases from J, with 11 bases between. The CDR3 region is CASSRGMDSGNTIYF. CDR3 nucleotides: TGTGCCAGCAGTAGAGGGATGGACTCTGGAAACACCATATATTTT.

This clonotype is classed as medium-sized. The V call is TRBV12-3 or TRBV12-4, the J call TRBJ1-5; 11 bases match TRBD1. The V segment lost 5 bases and the J segment 5 bases; nucleotides outside the gene matches: 2. The CDR3 covers 14 residues. CDR3 nucleotides: TGTGCCAGCAGTATGGGACAGGGGGATCAGCCCCAGCATTTT. Amino acids: CASSMGQGDQPQHF.

This clonotype is deemed medium-sized (0.01 to 0.1%). This chain uses TRBV7-9 with TRBJ2-7; 11 nucleotides line up with TRBD1. After removal of 5 bases from V and 1 base from J, the junction contained 4 bases not matched to a gene. This CDR3 has 15 residues. Germline values: CDR1 SEHNR, CDR2 FQNEAQ (reference sequence). The CDR3 spells CASSKDRGRSYEQYF. Here the CDR3 DNA reads TGTGCCAGCAGCAAGGACAGGGGGCGGTCCTACGAGCAGTACTTC.

The chain combines TRBV7-6 with TRBJ2-7, with TRBD1 as a possible D gene (5 bases). Trimming removed 5 bases from V and 2 bases from J, with 16 bases in between. The CDR3 consists of 15 residues. Germline V gene lookup returns CDR1 SGHVS and CDR2 FNYEAQ. This chain's CDR3 is CASSRGAAAPYEQYF. CDR3 DNA sequence: TGTGCCAGCAGCCGTGGGGCAGCCGCCCCCTACGAGCAGTACTTC.

This clonotype was seen at least ten times. This chain connects TRBV9 to TRBJ1-5; D possibly corresponds to TRBD1 (5 bases). This CDR3 region has 16 residues. Between the trimmed V and J ends, which lost 4 bases and 6 bases, there was a span of 20 bases. Looked up from germline, CDR1 is SGDLS and CDR2 is YYNGEE. For the CDR3, the DNA is TGTGCCAGCAGCAATAGCGGGACGTCGGGGTTTCAGCCCCAGCATTTT. Its protein product is CASSNSGTSGFQPQHF.

This clonotype qualifies as medium-sized. The chain links TRBV12-3 or TRBV12-4 to TRBJ2-3; D not certain. The length of the CDR3 is 14 residues. V shed 5 bases and J shed 1 base, with 10 bases lying between them. CDR3 protein: CASSGRFGTDTQYF. DNA of the CDR3: TGTGCCAGCAGTGGACGCTTCGGCACAGATACGCAGTATTTT.

This clonotype rates as medium-sized. The chain recombines TRBV5-1 with TRBJ1-1; D remains unclear. The V end was cut by 4 bases, the J end by 1 base, with 14 bases between. The germline gives CDR1 SGHRS, CDR2 YFSETQ. The CDR3 sequence is 15 residues long. Here the CDR3 reads CASSPVDFSNTEAFF. The CDR3 bases are TGCGCCAGCAGCCCAGTGGACTTCTCGAACACTGAAGCTTTCTTT. The variable domain in full, completed from reference TRBV5-1 and TRBJ1-1, reads KAGVTQTPRYLIKTRGQQVTLSCSPISGHRSVSWYQQTPGQGLQFLFEYFSETQRNKGNFPGRFSGRQFSNSRSEMNVSTLELGDSALYLCASSPVDFSNTEAFFGQGTRLTVV.

Judged by abundance, this clonotype is medium-sized. This chain joins TRBV29-1 and TRBJ1-1; D call uncertain. V gave up 7 bases and J gave up 5 bases, with 14 bases separating them. The CDR3 consists of 12 residues. Per germline, CDR1 SQVTM and CDR2 ANQGSEA. In DNA, the CDR3 is TGCAGCGCTTGGACCGAGGGTACTGAAGCTTTCTTT. Translated, it gives CSAWTEGTEAFF.

This clonotype is labeled medium-sized (0.01 to 0.1%). The chain uses TRBV7-8 and TRBJ2-5, with D unclear. V lost 2 bases and J 4 bases, leaving 17 bases between the germline ends. The CDR3 extends over 16 amino acids. CDR1 is SGHVS, CDR2 FQNEAQ, per germline. The CDR3 reads CASSLKDGLFGETQYF. For the CDR3, the DNA is TGTGCCAGCAGCTTAAAGGACGGGTTGTTCGGAGAGACCCAGTACTTC.

The table lists this clonotype with many counts. The chain is built from TRBV5-5 and TRBJ2-2; possibly TRBD2 for D (5 bases). The ends were cut back, 0 bases at V and 1 base at J, with 7 bases in the middle. The CDR3 runs to 15 residues. The germline CDR1 and CDR2 sequences are SGHKS and YYEKEE (reference sequence). The DNA of the CDR3 is TGTGCCAGCAGCTTGGGCGGGTTGAACACCGGGGAGCTGTTTTTT. It specifies CASSLGGLNTGELFF. The full variable domain, with the rest looked up from reference TRBV5-5 and TRBJ2-2, is DAGVTQSPTHLIKTRGQQVTLRCSPISGHKSVSWYQQVLGQGPQFIFQYYEKEERGRGNFPDRFSARQFPNYSSELNVNALLLGDSALYLCASSLGGLNTGELFFGEGSRLTVL.

This clonotype is classed as medium-sized (0.01 to 0.1%). The chain recombines TRBV29-1 with TRBJ1-3; D not resolved. Germline values: CDR1 SQVTM, CDR2 ANQGSEA. The CDR3 contains 11 residues. V lost 7 bases and J 0 bases, leaving 4 bases between the germline ends. CDR3 sequence (DNA): TGCAGCGCAAGCTCTGGAAACACCATATATTTT. Residues: CSASSGNTIYF.

V and J are TRBV4-2 and TRBJ2-1, with 7 bases identical to TRBD1. In germline, CDR1 is LGHNA, CDR2 YNFKEQ. With V trimmed by 2 bases and J by 0 bases, 7 bases remained unmatched. The CDR3 totals 17 residues. In nucleotides, the CDR3 is TGTGCCAGCAGCCAACGTAGGGGGACAGACTCCTACAATGAGCAGTTCTTC. The encoded protein is CASSQRRGTDSYNEQFF.

This clonotype rates as medium-sized. This chain connects TRBV4-2 to TRBJ1-5; TRBD1 matches 8 bases. The CDR3 extends over 15 amino acids. V was clipped by 3 bases and J by 6 bases; unmatched bases: 7. Germline V gene data show CDR1 as LGHNA and CDR2 as YNFKEQ. Written as DNA, the CDR3 is TGTGCCAGCAGCCAGTTGGACAGGGATGGTCAGCCCCAGCATTTT. This codes for CASSQLDRDGQPQHF.